This paragraph reports one T cell receptor beta chain. Its antigen is not identified. The protocol was immunoSEQ multiplex PCR, while the TCRdb copy is restricted to in-frame clones and leaves out a portion. Here the sample spans about 110,000 clones, 80% to 90% being singletons. The sample originates from a study of PD-1 blockade in classical Hodgkin lymphoma. General observations from the study: Baseline diversity resembling that of newly diagnosed patients was seen in complete responders.

The CDR3 extends over 12 amino acids. V was pared by 5 bases and J by 5 bases, with 1 base of the junction left unmatched. Germline loops: CDR1 LNHDA, CDR2 SQIVND (reference sequence). Following autologous stem cell transplantation, relapse occurred in every patient, and exposure to brentuximab vedotin varied. This receptor was obtained from a human donor with classical Hodgkin lymphoma. The V gene is TRBV19, the J gene TRBJ2-7; 9 nucleotides line up with TRBD1. Material: peripheral blood mononuclear cells (PBMCs), obtained before the second cycle of nivolumab. The DNA of the CDR3 is TGTGCCAGTAGTGACAGGGGGAACGAGCAGTACTTC. Translated, it gives CASSDRGNEQYF.